The T cell receptor (beta chain) described here comes from a study of T cell responses to AZD1222 COVID-19 vaccine. Clones were read by immunoSEQ multiplex PCR, and TCRdb kept only the in-frame ones, dropping some. Here the sample spans 130,000 to 150,000 clones, 88% being singletons. The CDR3 loop spans 14 amino acids. V was trimmed by 8 bases and J by 0 bases, leaving 11 bases between them. The germline V gene has CDR1 MNHEY and CDR2 SVGAGI. This clonotype originated in an adult in good health. The V gene is TRBV6-5, the J gene TRBJ1-5, with D maybe TRBD1 (6 bases). The source material was peripheral blood, sampled on day 0 of AZD1222 vaccination. The CDR3 is CASDRLNSNQPQHF. DNA for the CDR3: TGTGCCAGCGACAGGCTAAATAGCAATCAGCCCCAGCATTTT.